This T cell receptor beta chain stems from a study of early T cells in non-severe SARS-CoV-2 infection. Study-wide context: RNA in bulk from unsorted whole blood was sequenced, and chains were unpaired. Findings of the study overall: The study's VDJdb matching favored anti-spike CD8 responses and missed private and CD4 specificities.

The TCR library protocol attached unique molecular identifiers to the individual cDNA molecules. In TCRdb, the 5' RACE reads were re-called with MiXCR into one record per CDR3 protein. The sample includes tens of thousands of distinct CDR3 sequences, around 6% of them seen just once. This clonotype has a count of ten or more. Its antigen remains unidentified. Unmatched junction bases numbered 10, after V lost 5 bases and J lost 4 bases. CDR1 is LNHDA and CDR2 is SQIVND in the germline V gene (reference sequence). CDR3 size: 16 residues. J is TRBJ1-3 and V is TRBV19, with 8 bases identical to TRBD1. This clonotype originated in an adult who was a healthcare worker with PCR-confirmed SARS-CoV-2 infection or an uninfected control (not recorded which). Sequenced input: whole blood. The CDR3 DNA sequence: TGTGCCAGTAGTCCGCGGACAGGGTTTTCGGGAAACACCATATATTTT. It codes for CASSPRTGFSGNTIYF.